This T cell receptor beta chain stems from a study of T cells in Graves' hyperthyroidism and ophthalmopathy. Study-wide background: Peripheral blood samples were taken at initial diagnosis, prior to any treatment.

RNA transcripts yielded amplified TCR beta CDR3 regions. The HTBI primer set drove a first-round RT-PCR of the TCR CDR3. TCRdb analysed the multiplex PCR reads with MiXCR anew, one entry per CDR3 protein. Among hundreds of thousands of distinct CDR3 sequences, roughly 37% were seen once, and the ten largest hold approximately 8.7%. Study-level results: Most expanded thyroid clonotypes above 0.001 also appeared in blood. In simple terms, a model built on 13 V-J features told ophthalmopathy apart from stable hyperthyroidism.

Patients showing uncontrolled infection, other autoimmune disease, pregnancy or lactation were ineligible. From germline, CDR1 is LNHDA and CDR2 SQIVND (reference sequence). This CDR3 is built from 12 residues. Between the trimmed V and J ends, which lost 3 bases and 5 bases, there was a span of 7 bases. This clonotype has at least ten counts. Its cognate antigen is unknown. The sample taken for sequencing was blood. This TCR was recovered from a man aged 18 to 29 with Graves' hyperthyroidism. The chain links TRBV19 to TRBJ1-2; D not certain. The CDR3 sequence is CASSIGEYGYTF. The CDR3 DNA reads as TGTGCCAGTAGTATCGGGGAGTATGGCTACACCTTC.